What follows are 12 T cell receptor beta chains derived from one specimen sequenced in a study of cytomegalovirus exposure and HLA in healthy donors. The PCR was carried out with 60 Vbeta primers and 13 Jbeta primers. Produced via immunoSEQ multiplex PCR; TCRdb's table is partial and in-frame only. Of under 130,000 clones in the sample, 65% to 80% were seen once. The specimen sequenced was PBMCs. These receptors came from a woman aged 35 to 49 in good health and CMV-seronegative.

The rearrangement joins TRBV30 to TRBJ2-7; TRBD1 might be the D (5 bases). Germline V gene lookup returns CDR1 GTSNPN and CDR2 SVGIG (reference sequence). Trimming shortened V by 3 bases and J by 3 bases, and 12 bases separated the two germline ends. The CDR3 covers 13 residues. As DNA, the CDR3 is TGTGCCTGGAGCGAGGACACGAACTACGAGCAGTACTTC. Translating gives CAWSEDTNYEQYF.

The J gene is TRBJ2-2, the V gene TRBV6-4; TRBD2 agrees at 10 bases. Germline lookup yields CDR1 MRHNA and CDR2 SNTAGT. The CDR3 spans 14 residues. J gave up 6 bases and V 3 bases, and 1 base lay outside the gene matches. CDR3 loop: CASSESGGAGELFF. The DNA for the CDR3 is TGTGCCAGCAGTGAAAGCGGGGGGGCCGGGGAGCTGTTTTTT.

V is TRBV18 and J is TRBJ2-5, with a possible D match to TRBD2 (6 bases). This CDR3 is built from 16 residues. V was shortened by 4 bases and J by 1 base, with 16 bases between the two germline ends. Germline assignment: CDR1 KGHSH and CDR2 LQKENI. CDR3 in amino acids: CASSLFLADPQETQYF. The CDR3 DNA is TGTGCCAGCTCACTATTTTTAGCGGACCCCCAAGAGACCCAGTACTTC. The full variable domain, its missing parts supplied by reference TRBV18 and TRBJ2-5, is NAGVMQNPRHLVRRRGQEARLRCSPMKGHSHVYWYRQLPEEGLKFMVYLQKENIIDESGMPKERFSAEFPKEGPSILRIQQVVRGDSAAYFCASSLFLADPQETQYFGPGTRLLVL.

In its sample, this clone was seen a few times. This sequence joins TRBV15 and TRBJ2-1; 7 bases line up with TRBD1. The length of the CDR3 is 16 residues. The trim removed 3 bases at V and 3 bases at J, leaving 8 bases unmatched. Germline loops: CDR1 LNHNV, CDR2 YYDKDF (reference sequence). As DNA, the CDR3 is TGTGCCACCAGCAGCCACCGGGACAGTGTCTACAATGAGCAGTTCTTC. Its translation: CATSSHRDSVYNEQFF.

This chain's CDR3 is CSVSGGVFANTEAFF. For the CDR3, the DNA is TGCAGCGTGAGCGGGGGAGTGTTTGCGAACACTGAAGCTTTCTTT. The gene calls are TRBV29-1 and TRBJ1-1, with D possibly matching TRBD1 (5 bases). V shed 6 bases and J shed 1 base, with 18 bases lying between them. The CDR3 loop spans 15 amino acids. Looked up from germline, CDR1 is SQVTM and CDR2 is ANQGSEA.

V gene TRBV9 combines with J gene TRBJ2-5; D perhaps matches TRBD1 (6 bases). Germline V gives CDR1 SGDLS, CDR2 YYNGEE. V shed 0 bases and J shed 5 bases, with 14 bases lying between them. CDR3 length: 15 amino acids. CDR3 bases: TGTGCCAGCAGCGTAGAGGGCAGGGGTAGGGAGACCCAGTACTTC. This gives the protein CASSVEGRGRETQYF.

CDR3 coding DNA: TGCGCCAGCAGCTTGTACCCTAGCGGGAGTGCGGCAGATACGCAGTATTTT. It yields the protein CASSLYPSGSAADTQYF. This chain joins TRBV5-1 and TRBJ2-3; TRBD2 agrees at 10 bases. J gave up 4 bases and V 1 base, and 9 bases lay outside the gene matches. Germline lookup yields CDR1 SGHRS and CDR2 YFSETQ. The CDR3 spans 17 residues.

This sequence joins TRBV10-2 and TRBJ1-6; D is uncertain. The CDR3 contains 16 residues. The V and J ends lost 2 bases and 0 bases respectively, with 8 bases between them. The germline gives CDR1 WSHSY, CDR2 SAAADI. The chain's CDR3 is CASSEGRASYNSPLHF. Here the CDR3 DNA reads TGCGCCAGCAGTGAGGGGCGCGCCTCCTATAATTCACCCCTCCACTTT.

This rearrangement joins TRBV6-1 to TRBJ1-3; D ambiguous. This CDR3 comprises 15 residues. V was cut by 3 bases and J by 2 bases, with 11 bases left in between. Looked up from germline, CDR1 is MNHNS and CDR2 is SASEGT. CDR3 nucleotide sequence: TGTGCCAGCAGTGAGACCTGGGGAGCTGGAAACACCATATATTTT. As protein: CASSETWGAGNTIYF.

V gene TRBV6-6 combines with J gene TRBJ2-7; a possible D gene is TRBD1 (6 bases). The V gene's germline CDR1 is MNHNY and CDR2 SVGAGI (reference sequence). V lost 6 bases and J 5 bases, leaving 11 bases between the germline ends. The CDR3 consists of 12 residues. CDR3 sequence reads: CASRTGTHEQYF. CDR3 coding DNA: TGTGCCAGCAGAACAGGGACCCACGAGCAGTACTTC.

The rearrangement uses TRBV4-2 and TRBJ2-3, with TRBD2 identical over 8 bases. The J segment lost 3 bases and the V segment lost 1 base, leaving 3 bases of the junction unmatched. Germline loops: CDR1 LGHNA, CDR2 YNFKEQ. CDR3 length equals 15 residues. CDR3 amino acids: CASSQGAGVTDTQYF. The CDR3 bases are TGTGCCAGCAGCCAAGGAGCGGGGGTGACAGATACGCAGTATTTT.

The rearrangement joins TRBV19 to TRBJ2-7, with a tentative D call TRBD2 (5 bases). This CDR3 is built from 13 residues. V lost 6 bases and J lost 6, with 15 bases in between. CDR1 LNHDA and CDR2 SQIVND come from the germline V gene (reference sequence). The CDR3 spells CASSRSPEGEQYF. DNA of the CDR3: TGTGCCAGTAGCCGGTCTCCAGAGGGCGAGCAGTACTTC.